The 14 T cell receptor beta chains presented below share a single source sample, sequenced in a study of blood T cell repertoires in COVID-19. The method was immunoSEQ multiplex PCR; TCRdb's version includes in-frame clones alone and lacks a portion of them. The sample gives tens of thousands of clones, more than 85% of which show up once; roughly 3.6% is in the top ten. Sequenced sample: peripheral blood. Receptor source: a man aged 45-65 years with acute or convalescent COVID-19.

This clone was observed a handful of times. The chain has TRBV11-3 and TRBJ2-1, with 10 nucleotides matching TRBD1. CDR1 and CDR2 (germline): SGHNT, YENEEA. Trimming took 5 bases from V and 6 from J; bases not matched to a gene: 10. The CDR3 contains 16 residues. DNA for the CDR3: TGTGCCAGCAGCAGTAGAGGGACAGGGGCGGTCAATGAGCAGTTCTTC. This translates into CASSSRGTGAVNEQFF.

Here the CDR3 reads CASSSSRETQYF. Written as DNA, the CDR3 is TGTGCCAGCAGTAGTTCCAGGGAGACCCAGTACTTC. This chain connects TRBV6-6 to TRBJ2-5; D is uncertain. V lost 5 bases to trimming and J lost 5 bases, with 9 bases between them. The length of the CDR3 is 12 residues. Per the germline V gene, CDR1 is MNHNY and CDR2 is SVGAGI (reference sequence).

The V and J genes are TRBV27 and TRBJ1-2; 10 bases align to TRBD1. The CDR3 totals 13 residues. Germline lookup yields CDR1 MNHEY and CDR2 SMNVEV (reference sequence). Trimming removed 6 bases from V and 4 bases from J; junction bases left unmatched: 2. The CDR3 loop reads CASRRDRGYGYTF. For the CDR3, the DNA is TGTGCCAGCAGGAGGGACAGGGGCTATGGCTACACCTTC.

This chain joins TRBV19 and TRBJ1-2; a possible D gene is TRBD1 (5 bases). Trimming took 5 bases from V and 4 from J, leaving 17 bases between them. Germline CDR1 is LNHDA and CDR2 is SQIVND (reference sequence). The CDR3 covers 15 residues. This CDR3 reads CASSSAGQGFYGYTF. CDR3 sequence (DNA): TGTGCCAGTAGTTCAGCCGGGCAGGGCTTCTATGGCTACACCTTC.

J is TRBJ1-6 and V is TRBV4-1; 8 nucleotides agree with TRBD1. CDR1 and CDR2 from the germline V gene are MGHRA and YSYEKL. The CDR3 sequence is 17 residues long. The trim removed 0 bases at V and 7 bases at J, leaving 8 bases unmatched. As DNA, the CDR3 is TGCGCCAGCAGCCAAGACCGGACAGGGTCGGGGAATTCACCCCTCCACTTT. Translation: CASSQDRTGSGNSPLHF.

V and J are TRBV5-1 and TRBJ2-3, with D possibly being TRBD2 (6 bases). The CDR3 runs to 13 residues. Trimming removed 10 bases at V and 6 bases at J, with 18 bases between. Germline lookup yields CDR1 SGHRS and CDR2 YFSETQ. In DNA form, the CDR3 reads TGCGCCTGCCGGCGGGCGGGAATGGATACGCAGTATTTT. It yields the protein CACRRAGMDTQYF.

The J gene is TRBJ2-3, the V gene TRBV6-5, with 9 nucleotides matching TRBD1. Per the germline V gene, CDR1 is MNHEY and CDR2 is SVGAGI. The CDR3 extends over 15 amino acids. V shed 6 bases and J 6 bases; nucleotides not matched to a gene: 10. CDR3 protein: CASRYGTGIGDTQYF. In DNA, the CDR3 is TGTGCCAGCAGATACGGGACAGGGATTGGGGATACGCAGTATTTT.

This clone was picked up one time. J is TRBJ1-3 and V is TRBV24-1; D may be TRBD1 (6 bases). CDR1 is KGHDR, CDR2 SFDVKD, per germline. Trimming stripped 5 bases from V and 4 bases from J, with 14 bases between. The CDR3 contains 15 residues. The CDR3 coding sequence is TGTGCCACCAGTGCCAGGGGCAGGTCAGGAAACACCATATATTTT. Translated, it gives CATSARGRSGNTIYF.

V gene TRBV5-1 combines with J gene TRBJ2-5; weak D call: TRBD2 (5 bases). Germline V gene data show CDR1 as SGHRS and CDR2 as YFSETQ. V was shortened by 2 bases and J by 4 bases, with 9 bases between the two germline ends. The CDR3 totals 13 residues. In DNA, the CDR3 is TGCGCCAGCAGCTTTGTGGCGGGAGAGACCCAGTACTTC. It yields the protein CASSFVAGETQYF.

The chain uses TRBV7-7 and TRBJ2-1; 8 bases are a match to TRBD2. Germline V gives CDR1 SSHAT, CDR2 FNYEAQ (reference sequence). V shed 7 bases and J 15 bases; nucleotides not matched to a gene: 8. The CDR3 length is 11 residues. The CDR3 bases are TGTGCCAGCAACCAGCGGGAGTGGGGGTTCTTC. Protein: CASNQREWGFF. Using reference TRBV7-7 and TRBJ2-1 for the parts outside the CDR3, the full variable domain is GAGVSQSPRYKVTKRGQDVTLRCDPISSHATLYWYQQALGQGPEFLTYFNYEAQPDKSGLPSDRFSAERPEGSISTLTIQRTEQRDSAMYRCASNQREWGFFGPGTRLTVL.

This chain uses TRBV5-4 with TRBJ2-1, with no clear D. The CDR3 covers 15 residues. V lost 0 bases and J lost 1, with 8 bases in between. Germline values: CDR1 SGHNT, CDR2 YYREEE (reference sequence). CDR3 sequence: CASSLEPTSYNEQFF. CDR3 nucleotide sequence: TGTGCCAGCAGCTTGGAACCGACTTCCTACAATGAGCAGTTCTTC. Based on the CDR3 plus reference TRBV5-4 and TRBJ2-1, the full variable domain is ETGVTQSPTHLIKTRGQQVTLRCSSQSGHNTVSWYQQALGQGPQFIFQYYREEENGRGNFPPRFSGLQFPNYSSELNVNALELDDSALYLCASSLEPTSYNEQFFGPGTRLTVL.

The chain is built from TRBV4-1 and TRBJ2-1, with D possibly TRBD2 on 6 matching bases. CDR3 length: 15 amino acids. Germline-derived CDR1 and CDR2 are MGHRA and YSYEKL. V lost 1 base, J lost 0 bases, and 7 bases lay in between. CDR3 coding DNA: TGCGCCAGCAGCCAAGTAGCGGACTCCTACAATGAGCAGTTCTTC. It encodes CASSQVADSYNEQFF.

The rearrangement links TRBV10-3 to TRBJ2-5; the match to TRBD1 covers 7 bases. Germline-derived CDR1 and CDR2 are ENHRY and SYGVKD. This CDR3 is built from 16 residues. V was pared by 3 bases and J by 4 bases, with 11 bases of the junction left unmatched. CDR3 sequence reads: CAISDRDRAQLETQYF. The CDR3 DNA sequence: TGTGCCATCAGTGACCGCGACAGGGCTCAGCTAGAGACCCAGTACTTC.

This chain connects TRBV30 to TRBJ1-1; 8 bases fit TRBD1. The V gene's germline CDR1 is GTSNPN and CDR2 SVGIG (reference sequence). The V segment lost 4 bases and the J segment 1 base; nucleotides outside the gene matches: 5. There are 14 residues in the CDR3. CDR3 DNA: TGTGCCTGGATAATGGACAGGGCGAACACTGAAGCTTTCTTT. As protein: CAWIMDRANTEAFF.